This section outlines one T cell receptor beta chain sequence together with its context. The entry originates in a study of T cell changes during pregnancy in multiple sclerosis. Per germline, CDR1 SGHAT and CDR2 FQNNGV. The CDR3 covers 14 residues. V was trimmed by 4 bases and J by 0 bases, leaving 9 bases between them. Sequenced by immunoSEQ multiplex PCR; TCRdb stores in-frame clones only, minus some. Of 75,000 to 100,000 clones in the sample, around 92% were seen once. This chain uses TRBV11-2 with TRBJ1-1; weak D call: TRBD1 (6 bases). The material was peripheral blood, obtained after pregnancy. The clonotype comes from a female donor in good health, enrolled as a control in a pregnancy study. The DNA for the CDR3 is TGTGCCAGCAGCTCAGGGGTGCTGAACACTGAAGCTTTCTTT. This encodes CASSSGVLNTEAFF.